Below, 9 T cell receptor beta chains from the same sample are listed, as sequenced in a study of blood T cell repertoires in COVID-19. Profiling relied on immunoSEQ multiplex PCR, and the TCRdb table lists in-frame clones only, not all of them. The sample holds about 75,000 clones, approximately 87% seen once. Sequencing was done on a sample of peripheral blood. The source of these receptors is a human donor in a cohort sampled during active COVID-19.

This rearrangement joins TRBV7-2 to TRBJ1-2; D may be TRBD1 (6 bases). The CDR3 spans 13 residues. V was pared by 6 bases and J by 8 bases, with 16 bases between. CDR1 and CDR2 from the germline V gene are SGHTA and FQGNSA. The CDR3 loop is CASRVQGNRGYTF. The CDR3 DNA follows: TGTGCCAGCAGGGTACAGGGAAACAGGGGCTACACCTTC.

The gene calls are TRBV4-3 and TRBJ2-5; D possibly corresponds to TRBD1 (5 bases). The CDR3 is 14 residues long. Germline loops: CDR1 LGHNA, CDR2 YSLEER. Trimming left V 1 base short and J 5 bases short, with 11 bases between. The CDR3 protein is CASSQVGRRETQYF. The CDR3 DNA reads as TGCGCCAGCAGCCAAGTGGGGCGTCGGGAGACCCAGTACTTC.

The rearrangement links TRBV7-8 to TRBJ2-7, with unresolved D. The germline V gene has CDR1 SGHVS and CDR2 FQNEAQ. This CDR3 has 14 amino acids. V lost 2 bases and J 5 bases, leaving 13 bases between the germline ends. CDR3 sequence reads: CASSLPRYRNEQYF. CDR3 sequence (DNA): TGTGCCAGCAGCTTACCCCGGTATAGAAACGAGCAGTACTTC.

The chain uses TRBV30 and TRBJ2-7; TRBD2 aligns across 14 bases. After removal of 4 bases from V and 5 bases from J, the junction contained 10 bases not matched to a gene. CDR1 and CDR2 from the germline V gene are GTSNPN and SVGIG (reference sequence). The CDR3 has 16 residues. The CDR3 loop reads CAWTRLAGGGIHEQYF. CDR3 bases: TGTGCCTGGACCAGACTAGCGGGAGGGGGCATACACGAGCAGTACTTC.

The rearrangement uses TRBV10-3 and TRBJ2-1, with 7 nucleotides matching TRBD1. V gave up 2 bases and J gave up 9 bases; unmatched junction bases: 7. The CDR3 covers 14 residues. Germline CDR1 is ENHRY and CDR2 is SYGVKD. The CDR3 loop reads CAISETTGRREQFF. The DNA for the CDR3 is TGTGCCATCAGTGAGACGACAGGGCGCCGTGAGCAGTTCTTC.

This clone was observed a single time. V is TRBV7-9 and J is TRBJ2-2; D gene uncertain. Germline CDR1 and CDR2: SEHNR and FQNEAQ (reference sequence). The ends were cut back, 3 bases at V and 6 bases at J, with 5 bases in the middle. The CDR3 is 12 amino acids. The chain's CDR3 is CASSFVPGELFF. The CDR3 DNA follows: TGTGCCAGCAGCTTCGTTCCCGGGGAGCTGTTTTTT.

The chain carries TRBV6-6 and TRBJ2-2, with 7 bases aligning to TRBD1. Germline V gives CDR1 MNHNY, CDR2 SVGAGI (reference sequence). The CDR3 length is 16 residues. J lost 3 bases, V lost 2 bases, and 6 bases had no gene match. The CDR3 DNA is TGTGCCAGCAGTTACAGCCCGGACAGGCACACCGGGGAGCTGTTTTTT. Its translation: CASSYSPDRHTGELFF.

The chain employs TRBV6-5 and TRBJ1-1; 7 bases are shared with TRBD1. The CDR3 totals 13 residues. The germline CDR1 and CDR2 sequences are MNHEY and SVGAGI. V shed 0 bases, J shed 11 bases, and the junction held 6 bases outside the gene matches. The CDR3 sequence: CASSYSGQGVAFF. The CDR3 DNA reads as TGTGCCAGCAGTTACTCTGGGCAGGGGGTTGCTTTCTTT.

This chain connects TRBV4-3 to TRBJ2-1; a weak D match, TRBD1 (6 bases). Germline assignment: CDR1 LGHNA and CDR2 YSLEER. CDR3 length equals 15 residues. V dropped 6 bases and J dropped 1 base, with 13 bases sitting between them. CDR3 bases: TGCGCCAGCAGTCCAGGGGTTGGGTCCTACAATGAGCAGTTCTTC. Translation: CASSPGVGSYNEQFF.